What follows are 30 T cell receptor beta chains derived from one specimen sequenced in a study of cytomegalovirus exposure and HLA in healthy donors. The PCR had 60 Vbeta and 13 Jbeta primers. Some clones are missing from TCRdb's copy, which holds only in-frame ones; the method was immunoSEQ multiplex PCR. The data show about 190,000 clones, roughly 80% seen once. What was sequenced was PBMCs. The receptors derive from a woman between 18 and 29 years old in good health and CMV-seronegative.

The CDR3, as DNA: TGTGCCATCGGGACAGCAGATACGCAGTATTTT. Its protein is CAIGTADTQYF. V is TRBV27 and J is TRBJ2-3, with 7 nucleotides matching TRBD1. Germline assignment: CDR1 MNHEY and CDR2 SMNVEV (reference sequence). The V segment lost 10 bases and the J segment 4 bases; nucleotides outside the gene matches: 2. This CDR3 is built from 11 residues.

CDR3 in amino acids: CAISETGQGLAGEEQFF. The CDR3 DNA reads as TGTGCCATCAGTGAGACCGGCCAGGGACTAGCGGGAGAGGAGCAGTTCTTC. This chain joins TRBV10-3 and TRBJ2-1; TRBD2 agrees at 14 bases. CDR1 ENHRY and CDR2 SYGVKD come from the germline V gene. This CDR3 comprises 17 residues. The V segment lost 2 bases and the J segment 10 bases; nucleotides outside the gene matches: 10.

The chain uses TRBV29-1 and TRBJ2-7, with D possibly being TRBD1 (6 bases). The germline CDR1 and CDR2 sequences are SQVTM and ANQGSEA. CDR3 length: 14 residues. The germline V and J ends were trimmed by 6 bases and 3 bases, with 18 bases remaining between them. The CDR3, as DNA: TGCAGCGTATTTACAGGGTCGGCCAACTACGAGCAGTACTTC. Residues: CSVFTGSANYEQYF.

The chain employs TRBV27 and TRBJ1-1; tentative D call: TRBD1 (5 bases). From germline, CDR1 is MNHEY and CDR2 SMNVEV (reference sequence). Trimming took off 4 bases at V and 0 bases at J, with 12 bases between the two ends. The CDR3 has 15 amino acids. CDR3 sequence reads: CASSYGHSMNTEAFF. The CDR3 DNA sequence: TGTGCCAGCAGTTATGGACATTCAATGAACACTGAAGCTTTCTTT.

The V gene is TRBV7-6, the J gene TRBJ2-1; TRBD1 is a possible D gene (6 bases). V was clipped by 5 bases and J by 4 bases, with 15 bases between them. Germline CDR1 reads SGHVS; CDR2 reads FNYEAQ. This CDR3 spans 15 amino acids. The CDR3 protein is CASSPPEGEYNEQFF. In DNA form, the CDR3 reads TGTGCCAGCAGCCCCCCAGAGGGGGAATACAATGAGCAGTTCTTC.

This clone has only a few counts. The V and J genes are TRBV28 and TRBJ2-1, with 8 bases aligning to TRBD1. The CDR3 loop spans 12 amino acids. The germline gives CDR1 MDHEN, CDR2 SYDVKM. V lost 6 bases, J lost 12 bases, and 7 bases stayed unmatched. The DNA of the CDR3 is TGTGCCAGCAGGGCAAGGACAGGGAGGCAGTTCTTC. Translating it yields CASRARTGRQFF.

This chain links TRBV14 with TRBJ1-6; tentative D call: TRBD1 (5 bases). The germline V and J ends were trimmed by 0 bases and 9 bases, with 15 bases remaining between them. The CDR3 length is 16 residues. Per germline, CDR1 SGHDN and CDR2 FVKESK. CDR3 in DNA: TGTGCCAGCAGCCAAGATTTAGGCAGGGTGGTTTCACCCCTCCACTTT. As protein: CASSQDLGRVVSPLHF.

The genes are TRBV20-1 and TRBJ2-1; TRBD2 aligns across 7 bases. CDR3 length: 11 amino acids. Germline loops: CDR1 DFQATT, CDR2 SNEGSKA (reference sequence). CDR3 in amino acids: CRAGRSGEQFF. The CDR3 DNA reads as TGCAGAGCGGGGAGGTCGGGTGAGCAGTTCTTC.

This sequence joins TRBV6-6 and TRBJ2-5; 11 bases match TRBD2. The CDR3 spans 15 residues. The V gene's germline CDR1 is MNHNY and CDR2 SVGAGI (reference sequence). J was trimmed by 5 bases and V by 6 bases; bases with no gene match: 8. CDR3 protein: CASSATSGSTETQYF. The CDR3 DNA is TGTGCCAGCAGCGCCACTAGCGGGAGTACCGAGACCCAGTACTTC.

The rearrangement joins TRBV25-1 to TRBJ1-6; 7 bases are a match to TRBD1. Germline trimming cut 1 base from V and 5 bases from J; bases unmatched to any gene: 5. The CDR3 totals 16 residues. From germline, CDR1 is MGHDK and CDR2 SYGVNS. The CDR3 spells CASSESPGGNNSPLHF. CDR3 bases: TGTGCCAGCAGTGAATCGCCAGGGGGGAATAATTCACCCCTCCACTTT.

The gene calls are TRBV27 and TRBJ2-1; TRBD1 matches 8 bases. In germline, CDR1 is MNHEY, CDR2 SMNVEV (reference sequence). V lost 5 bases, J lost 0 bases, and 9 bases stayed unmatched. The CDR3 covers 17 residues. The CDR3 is CASSPGTGFISYNEQFF. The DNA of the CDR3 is TGTGCCAGCAGTCCCGGGACAGGATTTATCTCCTACAATGAGCAGTTCTTC.

CDR3 sequence reads: CASSQFPGSPDGSKNIQYF. The DNA of the CDR3 is TGCGCCAGCAGCCAGTTTCCGGGTAGCCCCGATGGTTCCAAAAACATTCAGTACTTC. V and J are TRBV4-3 and TRBJ2-4; D uncertain. V lost 3 bases, J lost 2 bases, and 23 bases lay in between. Germline lookup yields CDR1 LGHNA and CDR2 YSLEER. The CDR3 contains 19 residues.

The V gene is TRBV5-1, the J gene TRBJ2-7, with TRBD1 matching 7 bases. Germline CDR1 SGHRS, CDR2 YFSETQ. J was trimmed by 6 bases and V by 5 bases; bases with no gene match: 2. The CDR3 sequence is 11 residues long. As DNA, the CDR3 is TGCGCCAGCAGGACAGGGTTCGAGCAGTACTTC. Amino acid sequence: CASRTGFEQYF.

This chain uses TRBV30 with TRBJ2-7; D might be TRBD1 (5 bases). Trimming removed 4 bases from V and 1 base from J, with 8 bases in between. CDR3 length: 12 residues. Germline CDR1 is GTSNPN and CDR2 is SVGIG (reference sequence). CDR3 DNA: TGTGCCTGGATAGGGGATTCCTACGAGCAGTACTTC. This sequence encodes CAWIGDSYEQYF. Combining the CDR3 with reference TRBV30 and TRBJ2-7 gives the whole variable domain SQTIHQWPATLVQPVGSPLSLECTVEGTSNPNLYWYRQAAGRGLQLLFYSVGIGQISSEVPQNLSASRPQDRQFILSSKKLLLSDSGFYLCAWIGDSYEQYFGPGTRLTVT.

The chain's CDR3 is CASSSGLYNEQFF. The CDR3 coding sequence is TGTGCCAGCAGCTCCGGACTCTACAATGAGCAGTTCTTC. The genes are TRBV7-6 and TRBJ2-1; a weak D match, TRBD2 (5 bases). Deletions cut 4 bases from V and 3 bases from J, with 7 bases between. CDR1 and CDR2 from the germline V gene are SGHVS and FNYEAQ. The CDR3 is made up of 13 amino acids.

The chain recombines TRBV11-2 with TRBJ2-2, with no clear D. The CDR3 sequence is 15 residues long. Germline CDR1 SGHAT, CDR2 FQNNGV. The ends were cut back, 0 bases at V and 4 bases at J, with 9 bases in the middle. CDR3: CASSLDSPGTGELFF. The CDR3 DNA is TGTGCCAGCAGCTTAGATTCCCCCGGCACCGGGGAGCTGTTTTTT.

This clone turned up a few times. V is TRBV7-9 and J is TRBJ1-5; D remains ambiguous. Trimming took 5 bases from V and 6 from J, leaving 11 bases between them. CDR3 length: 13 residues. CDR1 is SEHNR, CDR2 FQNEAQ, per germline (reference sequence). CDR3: CASSREVLQPQHF. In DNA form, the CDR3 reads TGTGCCAGCAGCCGAGAGGTCCTTCAGCCCCAGCATTTT. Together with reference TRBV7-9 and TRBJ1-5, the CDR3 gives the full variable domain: DTGVSQNPRHKITKRGQNVTFRCDPISEHNRLYWYRQTLGQGPEFLTYFQNEAQLEKSRLLSDRFSAERPKGSFSTLEIQRTEQGDSAMYLCASSREVLQPQHFGDGTRLSIL.

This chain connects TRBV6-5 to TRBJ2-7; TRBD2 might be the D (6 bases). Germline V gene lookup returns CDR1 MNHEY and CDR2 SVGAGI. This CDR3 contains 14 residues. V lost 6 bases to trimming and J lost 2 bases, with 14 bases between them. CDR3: CASSPGLQAYEQYF. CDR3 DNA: TGTGCCAGCAGCCCGGGACTCCAAGCCTACGAGCAGTACTTC.

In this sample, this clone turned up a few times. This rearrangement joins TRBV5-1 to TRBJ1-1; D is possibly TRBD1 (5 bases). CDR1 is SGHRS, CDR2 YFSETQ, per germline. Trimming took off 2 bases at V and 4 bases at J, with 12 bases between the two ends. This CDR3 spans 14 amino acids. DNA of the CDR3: TGCGCCAGCAGCTTCGGGGGGGGAGGCACTGAAGCTTTCTTT. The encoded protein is CASSFGGGGTEAFF. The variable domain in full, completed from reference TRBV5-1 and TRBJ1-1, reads KAGVTQTPRYLIKTRGQQVTLSCSPISGHRSVSWYQQTPGQGLQFLFEYFSETQRNKGNFPGRFSGRQFSNSRSEMNVSTLELGDSALYLCASSFGGGGTEAFFGQGTRLTVV.

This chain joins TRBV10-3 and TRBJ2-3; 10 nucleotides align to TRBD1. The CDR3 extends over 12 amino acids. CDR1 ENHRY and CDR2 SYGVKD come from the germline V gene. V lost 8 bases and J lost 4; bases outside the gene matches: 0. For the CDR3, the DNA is TGTGCCATCGGGACAGGGGCAGATACGCAGTATTTT. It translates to CAIGTGADTQYF.

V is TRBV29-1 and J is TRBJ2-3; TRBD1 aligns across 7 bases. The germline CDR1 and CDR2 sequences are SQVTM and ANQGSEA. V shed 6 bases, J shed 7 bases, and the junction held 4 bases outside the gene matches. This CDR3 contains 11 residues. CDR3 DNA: TGCAGCGTACAGGGGCGGAATACGCAGTATTTT. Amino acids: CSVQGRNTQYF.

The CDR3 here is CASSQGQGASYGYTF. The DNA of the CDR3 is TGTGCCAGTAGTCAAGGACAGGGGGCGTCCTATGGCTACACCTTC. The J gene is TRBJ1-2, the V gene TRBV19, with TRBD1 matching over 11 bases. CDR1 is LNHDA, CDR2 SQIVND, per germline (reference sequence). This CDR3 region has 15 residues. V was pared by 5 bases and J by 4 bases, with 6 bases of the junction left unmatched.

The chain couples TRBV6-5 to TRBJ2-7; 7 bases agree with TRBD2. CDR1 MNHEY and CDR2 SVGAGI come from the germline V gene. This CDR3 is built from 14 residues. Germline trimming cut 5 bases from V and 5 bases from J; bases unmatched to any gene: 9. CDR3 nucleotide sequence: TGTGCCAGCAGTCCCGGGGAGGGGTCCCACGAGCAGTACTTC. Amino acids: CASSPGEGSHEQYF.

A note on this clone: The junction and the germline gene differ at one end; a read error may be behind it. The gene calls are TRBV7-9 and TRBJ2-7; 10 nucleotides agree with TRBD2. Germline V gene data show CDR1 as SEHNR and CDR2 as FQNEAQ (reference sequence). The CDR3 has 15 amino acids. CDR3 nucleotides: TGTTCCAGCAGCTTAGCGCTAGCGGGAGTTCACGAGCAGTACTTC. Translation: CSSSLALAGVHEQYF.

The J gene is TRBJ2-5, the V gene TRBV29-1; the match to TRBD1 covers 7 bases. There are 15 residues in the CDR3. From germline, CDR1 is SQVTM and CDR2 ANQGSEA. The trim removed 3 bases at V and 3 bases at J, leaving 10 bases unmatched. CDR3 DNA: TGCAGCGTTGATCAACAGGGGATGAGGGAAGAGACCCAGTACTTC. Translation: CSVDQQGMREETQYF.

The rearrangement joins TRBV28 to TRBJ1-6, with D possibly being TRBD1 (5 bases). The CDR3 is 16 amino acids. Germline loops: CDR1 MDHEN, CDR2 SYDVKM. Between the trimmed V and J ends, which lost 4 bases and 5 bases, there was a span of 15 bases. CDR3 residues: CASSYFKRGNNSPLHF. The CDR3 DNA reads TGTGCCAGCAGTTACTTCAAACGGGGGAATAATTCACCCCTCCACTTT.

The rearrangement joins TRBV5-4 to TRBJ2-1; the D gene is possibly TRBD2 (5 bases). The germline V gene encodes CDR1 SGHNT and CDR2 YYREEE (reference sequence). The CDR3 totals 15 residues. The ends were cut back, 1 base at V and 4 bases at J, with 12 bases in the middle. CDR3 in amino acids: CASSLRGGEYNEQFF. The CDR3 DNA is TGTGCCAGCAGCTTGCGGGGTGGGGAGTACAATGAGCAGTTCTTC.

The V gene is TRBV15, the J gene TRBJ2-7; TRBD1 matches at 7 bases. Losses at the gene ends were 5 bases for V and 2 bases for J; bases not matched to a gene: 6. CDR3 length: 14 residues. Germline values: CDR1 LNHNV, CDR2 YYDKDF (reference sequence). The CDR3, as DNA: TGTGCCACCAGCCATTCGGACAGGCCCTACGAGCAGTACTTC. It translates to CATSHSDRPYEQYF.

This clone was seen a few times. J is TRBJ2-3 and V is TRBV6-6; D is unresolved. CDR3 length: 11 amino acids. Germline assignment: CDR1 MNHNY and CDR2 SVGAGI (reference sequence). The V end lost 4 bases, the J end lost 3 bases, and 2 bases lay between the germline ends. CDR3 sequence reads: CASSSTDTQYF. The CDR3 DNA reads TGTGCCAGCAGTTCTACAGATACGCAGTATTTT.

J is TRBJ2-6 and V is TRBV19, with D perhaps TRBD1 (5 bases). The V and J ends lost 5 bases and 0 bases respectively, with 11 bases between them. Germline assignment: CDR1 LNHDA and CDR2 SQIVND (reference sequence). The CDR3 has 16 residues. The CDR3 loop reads CASSWTISSGANVLTF. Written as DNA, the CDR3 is TGTGCCAGTAGTTGGACAATCAGCTCTGGGGCCAACGTCCTGACTTTC.